The present TCR beta chain was sequenced within a study of human T cells and chemical hapten exposure. In the study overall: Patch tests delivered 0.01% DPC to the upper back and were evaluated at 6 days.

In its sample, this clonotype was seen many times. Its antigen is unidentified. Findings of the study overall: High-frequency TCRs, those above 1 in 1000, stayed the same after DPC sensitization.

TCRdb redid the calling of the RACE reads with MiXCR, one entry per CDR3 protein. Among 85,000 or so distinct CDR3 sequences, over 8.5% were seen once, and the ten largest hold about 4%. Time point given: patch test 1, 2 weeks after DPC sensitization. Noted treatment: therapeutic diphenylcyclopropenone sensitization with weekly scalp DPC. Each donor was an alopecia patient between 18 and 70 years of age who qualified for DPC. The V gene's germline CDR1 is KGHSH and CDR2 LQKENI. V was trimmed by 0 bases and J by 3 bases, leaving 9 bases between them. There are 15 residues in the CDR3. The chain is built from TRBV18 and TRBJ1-5; D gene uncertain. The receptor's source is a woman aged 50 to 60 with alopecia areata. Some clones in this sample may be carry-over from other donors' samples. This specimen was whole blood, taken in connection with sensitization to the hapten diphenylcyclopropenone (DPC). CDR3 DNA: TGTGCCAGCTCACCACCCCCGTGGGACAATCAGCCCCAGCATTTT. It is translated as CASSPPPWDNQPQHF. Supplemented by reference TRBV18 and TRBJ1-5, the full variable domain reads NAGVMQNPRHLVRRRGQEARLRCSPMKGHSHVYWYRQLPEEGLKFMVYLQKENIIDESGMPKERFSAEFPKEGPSILRIQQVVRGDSAAYFCASSPPPWDNQPQHFGDGTRLSIL.